This TCR beta chain was obtained from a study of cytomegalovirus exposure and HLA in healthy donors. General study points: Roughly even sequencing depth across donors was the assumption behind the presence/absence analyses.

The germline V gene encodes CDR1 MNHNS and CDR2 SASEGT. The CDR3 is 18 residues long. V was trimmed by 4 bases and J by 3 bases, leaving 19 bases between them. Comments on this clone: Its antigen is unidentified.

Donors consisted of healthy bone marrow donors. Vbeta (60) and Jbeta (13) primers were used in the PCR. The protocol was immunoSEQ multiplex PCR, while the TCRdb copy is restricted to in-frame clones and leaves out a portion. The sample has under 200,000 clones, 80% to 90% seen once. Sequenced input: PBMCs. The source of this sequence is a man younger than 35 in good health and CMV-seronegative. The rearrangement joins TRBV6-1 to TRBJ1-6, with D unresolved. The DNA for the CDR3 is TGTGCCAGCAGTGGGTGGCAGGCGAGCCCTCTCTATAATTCACCCCTCCACTTT. Translating it yields CASSGWQASPLYNSPLHF.